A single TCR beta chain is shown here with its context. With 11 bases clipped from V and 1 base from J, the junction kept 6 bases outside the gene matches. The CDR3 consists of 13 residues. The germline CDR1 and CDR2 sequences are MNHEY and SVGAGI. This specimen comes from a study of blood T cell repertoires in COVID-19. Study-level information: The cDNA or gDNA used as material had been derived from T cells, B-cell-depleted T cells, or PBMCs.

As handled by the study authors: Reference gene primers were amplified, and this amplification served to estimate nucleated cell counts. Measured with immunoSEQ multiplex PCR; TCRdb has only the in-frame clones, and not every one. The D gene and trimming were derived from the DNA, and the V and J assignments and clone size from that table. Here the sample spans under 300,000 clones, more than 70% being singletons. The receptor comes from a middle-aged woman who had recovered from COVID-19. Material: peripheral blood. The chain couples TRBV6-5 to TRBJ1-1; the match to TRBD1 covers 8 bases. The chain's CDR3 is CAEQGVGNTEAFF. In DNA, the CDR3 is TGTGCCGAACAGGGGGTTGGGAACACTGAAGCTTTCTTT.